This T cell receptor (beta chain) emerged from a study of T cell responses to AZD1222 COVID-19 vaccine. Study at large: Second-dose intervals near 4 or 12 weeks were combined. Findings of the study overall: Reportedly, nearly half the spike-specific TCRs target unmutated variant regions. Females outnumbered males among donors, who were mostly white British; clonal diversity was possibly underestimated. After the peak T cell response, and only then, were repertoires sampled.

Sequencing was performed with immunoSEQ multiplex PCR; in TCRdb, only in-frame clones are kept and a portion is missing. The repertoire holds around 100,000 clones, more than 75% seen once, with around 15% in the top ten. This CDR3 spans 13 amino acids. Germline V gives CDR1 LGHDT, CDR2 YNNKEL (reference sequence). The germline V and J ends were trimmed by 6 bases and 3 bases, with 11 bases remaining between them. Note on this clone: No antigen is known for it.

The rearrangement uses TRBV3-1 (or the pseudogene TRBV3-2) and TRBJ2-5; possible D gene TRBD1, 5 bases. The receptor was derived from an adult in good health. Sequencing used peripheral blood, obtained on day 0 of AZD1222 vaccination. Here the CDR3 reads CASSPMTEETQYF. CDR3 in DNA: TGTGCCAGCAGTCCTATGACAGAAGAGACCCAGTACTTC.